This T cell receptor (beta chain) originates from a study of cytomegalovirus exposure and HLA in healthy donors. Everyone who donated was a healthy bone marrow donor. This CDR3 comprises 16 residues. The junction had 11 bases not matched to a gene; V was cut back by 6 bases and J by 7 bases. The germline V gene encodes CDR1 SNHLY and CDR2 FYNNEI. The PCR employed 60 Vbeta primers together with 13 Jbeta primers. The method was immunoSEQ multiplex PCR; TCRdb's version includes in-frame clones alone and lacks a portion of them. The data show around 86,000 clones, with about 7.6% seen just once and under 3% held by the top ten. This clone was found a few times.

The sequence was obtained from a man in his fifties or sixties in good health and CMV-seronegative. The sequenced sample was PBMCs. The V call is TRBV2, the J call TRBJ1-5; 11 nucleotides match TRBD1. CDR3 nucleotides: TGTGCCAGCAGGGGGGTGGACAGGGGGCCTGTGCAGCCCCAGCATTTT. This codes for CASRGVDRGPVQPQHF.